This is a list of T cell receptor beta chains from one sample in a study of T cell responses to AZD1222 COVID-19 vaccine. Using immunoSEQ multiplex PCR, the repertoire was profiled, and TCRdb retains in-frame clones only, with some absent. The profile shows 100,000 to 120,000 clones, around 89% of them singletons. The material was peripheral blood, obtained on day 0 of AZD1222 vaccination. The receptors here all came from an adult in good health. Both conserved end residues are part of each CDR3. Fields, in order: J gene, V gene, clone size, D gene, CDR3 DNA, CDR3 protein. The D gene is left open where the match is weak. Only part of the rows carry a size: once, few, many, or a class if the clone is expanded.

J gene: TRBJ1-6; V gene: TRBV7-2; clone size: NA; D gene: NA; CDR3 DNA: TGTGCCAGCAGCGTGGTCGGTTCACCCCTCCACTTT; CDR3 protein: CASSVVGSPLHF
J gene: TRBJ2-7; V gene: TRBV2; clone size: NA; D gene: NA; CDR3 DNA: TGTGCCAGCAGTCCTGGTCAGGGCGGACAGTACTGGGAGCAGTACTTC; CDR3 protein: CASSPGQGGQYWEQYF
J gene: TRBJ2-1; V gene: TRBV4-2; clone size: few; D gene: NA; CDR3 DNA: TGTGCCAGCGGGGGGACGGAGCATGCTGCCTACAATGAGCAGTTCTTC; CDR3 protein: CASGGTEHAAYNEQFF
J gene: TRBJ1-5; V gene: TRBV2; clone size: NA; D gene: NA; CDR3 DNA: TGTGCCAGCAGTGAAAGGACATGGGGTCAGCCCCAGCATTTT; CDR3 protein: CASSERTWGQPQHF
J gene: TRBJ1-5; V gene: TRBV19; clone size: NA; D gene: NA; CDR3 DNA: TGTGCCAGCCACGAAAGACCTAGCAATCAGCCCCAGCATTTT; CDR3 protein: CASHERPSNQPQHF
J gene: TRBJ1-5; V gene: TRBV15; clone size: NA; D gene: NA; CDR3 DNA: TGTGCCACCAGTCGATGGGCGGGGGGCAATCAGCCCCAGCATTTT; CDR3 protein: CATSRWAGGNQPQHF
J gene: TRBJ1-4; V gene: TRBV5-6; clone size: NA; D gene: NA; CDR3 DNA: TGTGCCAGCAGCCTGGGACCTACCGTCGGAGAAAAACTGTTTTTT; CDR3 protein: CASSLGPTVGEKLFF
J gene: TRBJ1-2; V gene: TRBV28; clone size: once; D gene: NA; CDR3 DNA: TGTGCCAGCAGTTCCTGGACAAGCTATGGCTACACCTTC; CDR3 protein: CASSSWTSYGYTF
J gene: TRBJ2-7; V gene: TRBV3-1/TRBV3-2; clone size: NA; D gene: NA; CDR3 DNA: TGTGCCAGCAGCCACTCCCGGGACTGTGGCGAGCAGTACTTC; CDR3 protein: CASSHSRDCGEQYF
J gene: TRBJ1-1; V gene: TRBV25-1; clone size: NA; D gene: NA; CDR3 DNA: TGTGCCAGCAGTGAGCCCCAGGGTGAAGCTTTCTTT; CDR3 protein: CASSEPQGEAFF
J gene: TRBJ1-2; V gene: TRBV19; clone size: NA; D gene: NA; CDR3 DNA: TGTGCCAGTAGTATGAAAGGCTATGGCTACACCTTC; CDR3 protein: CASSMKGYGYTF
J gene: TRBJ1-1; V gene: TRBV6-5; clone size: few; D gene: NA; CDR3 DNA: TGTGCCAGCAGTTCAACCGACAGAAACACTGAAGCTTTCTTT; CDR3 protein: CASSSTDRNTEAFF
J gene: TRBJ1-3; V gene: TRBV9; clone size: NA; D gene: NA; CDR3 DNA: TGTGCCAGCAGTGCGCGGAGTCGGACGGTTGGAAACACCATATATTTT; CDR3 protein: CASSARSRTVGNTIYF
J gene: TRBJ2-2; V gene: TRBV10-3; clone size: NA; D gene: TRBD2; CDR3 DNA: TGTGCCATCAGTGCGGCTAGCGGGCAGAACACCGGGGAGCTGTTTTTT; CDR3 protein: CAISAASGQNTGELFF
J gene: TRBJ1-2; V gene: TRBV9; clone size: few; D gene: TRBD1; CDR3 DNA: TGTGCCAGCAGCGAAACAGGGGCGTCTAACTATGGCTACACCTTC; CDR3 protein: CASSETGASNYGYTF